These 29 T cell receptor beta chains came from one sample sequenced in a study of blood T cell repertoires in COVID-19. Data came from immunoSEQ multiplex PCR; TCRdb stores just in-frame clones and leaves some out. The top ten clones hold 7.9% of a sample with over 100,000 clones, 75% to 85% of them seen once. The sequenced sample was peripheral blood. These receptors were collected from a woman older than 75 with active or convalescent COVID-19.

The chain carries TRBV10-3 and TRBJ2-3; D possibly corresponds to TRBD2 (5 bases). Germline-derived CDR1 and CDR2 are ENHRY and SYGVKD. The V end lost 3 bases, the J end lost 0 bases, and 10 bases lay between the germline ends. This CDR3 spans 15 amino acids. The CDR3 nucleotides are TGTGCCATCAGTGAAGGCGGCGGGAGCACAGATACGCAGTATTTT. It encodes CAISEGGGSTDTQYF.

The CDR3 coding sequence is TGTGCCAGTAGTATGTCAGGGACAGGGGCATCGAACACTGAAGCTTTCTTT. This gives the protein CASSMSGTGASNTEAFF. The chain combines TRBV19 with TRBJ1-1; 10 nucleotides match TRBD1. The CDR3 is made up of 17 amino acids. CDR1 and CDR2 (germline): LNHDA, SQIVND (reference sequence). V shed 3 bases, J shed 1 base, and the junction held 8 bases outside the gene matches. Using reference TRBV19 and TRBJ1-1 for the parts outside the CDR3, the full variable domain is DGGITQSPKYLFRKEGQNVTLSCEQNLNHDAMYWYRQDPGQGLRLIYYSQIVNDFQKGDIAEGYSVSREKKESFPLTVTSAQKNPTAFYLCASSMSGTGASNTEAFFGQGTRLTVV.

The chain joins TRBV6-5 to TRBJ1-6, with a possible D match to TRBD1 (6 bases). V was trimmed by 2 bases and J by 4 bases, leaving 9 bases between them. CDR1 is MNHEY and CDR2 is SVGAGI in the germline V gene. This CDR3 has 15 amino acids. The CDR3 DNA is TGTGCCAGCAGTTACCTCGGACAGTATAATTCACCCCTCCACTTT. Its protein product is CASSYLGQYNSPLHF.

CDR3 bases: TGTGCCAGCAGCCCAGGACAGTTAAGGGAGACCCAGTACTTC. Protein: CASSPGQLRETQYF. The rearrangement uses TRBV3-1 (or the pseudogene TRBV3-2) and TRBJ2-5; perhaps TRBD1 as D (6 bases). V lost 4 bases, J lost 5 bases, and 14 bases lay in between. This CDR3 contains 14 residues. Germline V gene data show CDR1 as LGHDT and CDR2 as YNNKEL (reference sequence).

This clone was counted a single time. V gene TRBV5-4 combines with J gene TRBJ2-3, with D possibly being TRBD2 (5 bases). Germline lookup yields CDR1 SGHNT and CDR2 YYREEE (reference sequence). The CDR3 is made up of 16 amino acids. The V and J ends lost 0 bases and 1 base respectively, with 12 bases between them. The CDR3 is CASSLGAGAGTDTQYF. The CDR3 DNA is TGTGCCAGCAGCTTGGGTGCTGGAGCGGGCACAGATACGCAGTATTTT.

The J gene is TRBJ2-1, the V gene TRBV7-9; 14 nucleotides align to TRBD2. The CDR3 length is 17 residues. Germline V gives CDR1 SEHNR, CDR2 FQNEAQ (reference sequence). The ends lost 4 bases at V and 7 bases at J; junction bases unmatched: 9. This chain's CDR3 is CASSSRLAGGPRNEQFF. As DNA, the CDR3 is TGTGCCAGCAGCTCCAGACTAGCGGGAGGGCCTAGGAATGAGCAGTTCTTC.

The rearrangement links TRBV5-1 to TRBJ2-1, with D possibly matching TRBD1 (6 bases). Looked up from germline, CDR1 is SGHRS and CDR2 is YFSETQ. V lost 2 bases and J lost 7, with 16 bases in between. This CDR3 comprises 15 residues. In DNA form, the CDR3 reads TGCGCCAGCAGCTTACAGGGACCCACCCTAAATGAGCAGTTCTTC. It yields the protein CASSLQGPTLNEQFF.

The chain carries TRBV6-6 and TRBJ1-2; D ambiguous. V gave up 5 bases and J gave up 4 bases, with 14 bases separating them. CDR3 length: 14 residues. Germline-derived CDR1 and CDR2 are MNHNY and SVGAGI (reference sequence). The DNA for the CDR3 is TGTGCCAGCAGTCGTACACAAGACTTCTATGGCTACACCTTC. Translating it yields CASSRTQDFYGYTF.

J is TRBJ2-1 and V is TRBV29-1, with 7 bases matching TRBD2. Germline loops: CDR1 SQVTM, CDR2 ANQGSEA. The J segment lost 9 bases and the V segment lost 5 bases, leaving 10 bases of the junction unmatched. The CDR3 contains 13 residues. CDR3 amino acids: CSVFGGGPGEQFF. CDR3 bases: TGCAGCGTTTTCGGGGGAGGGCCCGGTGAGCAGTTCTTC.

The rearrangement uses TRBV27 and TRBJ2-3; possibly TRBD2 for D (6 bases). Germline loops: CDR1 MNHEY, CDR2 SMNVEV (reference sequence). This CDR3 is built from 16 residues. V lost 3 bases and J 0 bases, leaving 13 bases between the germline ends. CDR3 in DNA: TGTGCCAGCAGTTTCCAGGGCGGGGCTAGCACAGATACGCAGTATTTT. Protein sequence: CASSFQGGASTDTQYF.

This clone has just a few counts. The chain is built from TRBV3-1 (or the pseudogene TRBV3-2) and TRBJ1-1; 9 bases line up with TRBD1. Germline CDR1 and CDR2: LGHDT and YNNKEL (reference sequence). Germline trimming cut 3 bases from V and 5 bases from J; bases unmatched to any gene: 7. The CDR3 covers 15 residues. CDR3 in amino acids: CASSHGTGSRTEAFF. In DNA form, the CDR3 reads TGTGCCAGCAGCCATGGGACAGGGAGCAGGACTGAAGCTTTCTTT.

This chain links TRBV4-2 with TRBJ1-4, with TRBD1 matching 7 bases. Germline V gene data show CDR1 as LGHNA and CDR2 as YNFKEQ. The ends lost 3 bases at V and 8 bases at J; junction bases unmatched: 9. This CDR3 comprises 15 residues. The CDR3 protein is CASSHVGGQKEKLFF. CDR3 in DNA: TGTGCCAGCAGCCATGTAGGGGGCCAGAAGGAAAAACTGTTTTTT.

V and J are TRBV18 and TRBJ2-7; TRBD2 agrees at 11 bases. Germline CDR1 is KGHSH and CDR2 is LQKENI. V dropped 6 bases and J dropped 5; count of bases not matched to a gene: 6. The CDR3 is made up of 14 amino acids. The DNA for the CDR3 is TGTGCCAGCTCGTCCACTAGCGGGAGCCACGAGCAGTACTTC. Encoded protein: CASSSTSGSHEQYF. Full variable domain (remainder filled in from reference TRBV18 and TRBJ2-7): NAGVMQNPRHLVRRRGQEARLRCSPMKGHSHVYWYRQLPEEGLKFMVYLQKENIIDESGMPKERFSAEFPKEGPSILRIQQVVRGDSAAYFCASSSTSGSHEQYFGPGTRLTVT.

This sequence joins TRBV25-1 and TRBJ1-6; possibly TRBD1 for D (5 bases). CDR1 and CDR2 from the germline V gene are MGHDK and SYGVNS. The germline V and J ends were trimmed by 6 bases and 5 bases, with 8 bases remaining between them. The CDR3 extends over 13 amino acids. The CDR3 nucleotides read TGTGCCAGCAGACAGGTCAATAATTCACCCCTCCACTTT. Residues: CASRQVNNSPLHF.

The genes are TRBV7-9 and TRBJ1-1; D is unclear. Trimming took off 6 bases at V and 9 bases at J, with 14 bases between the two ends. CDR1 and CDR2 (germline): SEHNR, FQNEAQ (reference sequence). This CDR3 spans 12 amino acids. The CDR3 sequence is CASSSLGLKAFF. CDR3 nucleotides: TGTGCCAGCAGTTCCCTAGGATTAAAAGCTTTCTTT.

The chain links TRBV29-1 to TRBJ2-1; perhaps TRBD2 as D (6 bases). The CDR3 is 14 amino acids. Trimming left V 6 bases short and J 0 bases short, with 12 bases between. Germline CDR1 reads SQVTM; CDR2 reads ANQGSEA. CDR3 amino acids: CSVHGTVSYNEQFF. CDR3 DNA: TGCAGCGTCCACGGGACTGTCTCCTACAATGAGCAGTTCTTC.

A few counts support this clone. The V gene is TRBV20-1, the J gene TRBJ1-5; D gene uncertain. V was clipped by 3 bases and J by 5 bases, with 14 bases between them. CDR1 and CDR2 (germline): DFQATT, SNEGSKA (reference sequence). This CDR3 contains 14 residues. In DNA form, the CDR3 reads TGCAGTGCTAGTTTAGACAAGGATGATCAGCCCCAGCATTTT. The encoded protein is CSASLDKDDQPQHF.

The rearrangement uses TRBV5-5 and TRBJ2-5; 7 positions match TRBD1. Germline V gives CDR1 SGHKS, CDR2 YYEKEE (reference sequence). With V trimmed by 1 base and J by 1 base, 7 bases remained unmatched. The CDR3 extends over 16 amino acids. The CDR3 spells CASSLNVGQVQETQYF. DNA of the CDR3: TGTGCCAGCAGCTTGAACGTCGGACAGGTCCAAGAGACCCAGTACTTC.

The chain combines TRBV30 with TRBJ1-1, with 8 positions matching TRBD1. With 5 bases clipped from V and 0 bases from J, the junction kept 2 bases outside the gene matches. The CDR3 contains 13 residues. CDR1 GTSNPN and CDR2 SVGIG come from the germline V gene (reference sequence). CDR3 sequence: CAWGGQVNTEAFF. The DNA for the CDR3 is TGTGCCTGGGGGGGACAGGTGAACACTGAAGCTTTCTTT.

The genes are TRBV20-1 and TRBJ2-6; 9 bases are a match to TRBD2. This CDR3 contains 16 residues. CDR1 and CDR2 (germline): DFQATT, SNEGSKA (reference sequence). With 3 bases clipped from V and 3 bases from J, the junction kept 6 bases outside the gene matches. DNA for the CDR3: TGCAGTGCTAGTCTAGCGGGACTGGGTGGGGCCAACGTCCTGACTTTC. Residues: CSASLAGLGGANVLTF.

The chain has TRBV5-4 and TRBJ2-7; 7 nucleotides agree with TRBD2. Germline lookup yields CDR1 SGHNT and CDR2 YYREEE (reference sequence). The CDR3 length is 14 residues. With 4 bases clipped from V and 7 bases from J, the junction kept 11 bases outside the gene matches. CDR3 sequence: CASSSVAGVGEQYF. The CDR3 nucleotides read TGTGCCAGCAGCAGCGTGGCGGGAGTGGGGGAGCAGTACTTC.

V usage is TRBV11-2 and J usage is TRBJ2-5; D is unclear. The germline V gene has CDR1 SGHAT and CDR2 FQNNGV. V was shortened by 2 bases and J by 3 bases, with 22 bases between the two germline ends. The CDR3 consists of 18 residues. CDR3 in DNA: TGTGCCAGCAGCTTATTGATCTCGGTCGAAATTCTTAAAGAGACCCAGTACTTC. Protein: CASSLLISVEILKETQYF. Together with reference TRBV11-2 and TRBJ2-5, the CDR3 gives the full variable domain: EAGVAQSPRYKIIEKRQSVAFWCNPISGHATLYWYQQILGQGPKLLIQFQNNGVVDDSQLPKDRFSAERLKGVDSTLKIQPAKLEDSAVYLCASSLLISVEILKETQYFGPGTRLLVL.

The CDR3: CASSFMIGQGYEKLFF. The CDR3 nucleotides read TGTGCCAGCAGCTTTATGATTGGACAGGGCTATGAAAAACTGTTTTTT. The chain is built from TRBV11-2 and TRBJ1-4, with TRBD1 matching over 8 bases. Trimming cost V 3 bases and J 6 bases; bases outside gene matches: 9. The length of the CDR3 is 16 residues. Germline V lookup: CDR1 SGHAT, CDR2 FQNNGV.

Regarding this clone: A much more abundant neighbour one base away suggests this may be a read error. CDR3 bases: TGTGCCGGCAGTTTAATGGGCAATGGGGGGTCAAATGAGCAGTTCTTC. Translating it yields CAGSLMGNGGSNEQFF. The chain combines TRBV28 with TRBJ2-1; D may be TRBD2 (6 bases). The CDR3 runs to 16 residues. The V gene's germline CDR1 is MDHEN and CDR2 SYDVKM.

The CDR3 reads CASSFRTGGSLETQYF. CDR3 DNA: TGTGCCAGCAGCTTTCGGACGGGAGGCTCTCTGGAGACCCAGTACTTC. J is TRBJ2-5 and V is TRBV5-4; 7 bases agree with TRBD2. Germline values: CDR1 SGHNT, CDR2 YYREEE (reference sequence). The CDR3 covers 16 residues. V shed 2 bases and J 5 bases; nucleotides not matched to a gene: 12.

The chain employs TRBV6-6 and TRBJ2-6, with 7 bases aligning to TRBD1. Germline CDR1 is MNHNY and CDR2 is SVGAGI (reference sequence). Trimming removed 4 bases from V and 3 bases from J; junction bases left unmatched: 6. The CDR3 loop spans 16 amino acids. CDR3 in amino acids: CASSSERQGGANVLTF. Here the CDR3 DNA reads TGTGCCAGCAGTTCGGAACGACAGGGTGGGGCCAACGTCCTGACTTTC.

The gene calls are TRBV5-1 and TRBJ2-3; 10 nucleotides align to TRBD2. V shed 6 bases and J 5 bases; nucleotides not matched to a gene: 9. The germline CDR1 and CDR2 sequences are SGHRS and YFSETQ. This CDR3 has 15 amino acids. The CDR3 nucleotides are TGCGCCAGCAACCCAATAGCGGGAGGAGTAGATACGCAGTATTTT. It translates to CASNPIAGGVDTQYF.

J is TRBJ1-1 and V is TRBV11-2; the match to TRBD1 covers 7 bases. Germline assignment: CDR1 SGHAT and CDR2 FQNNGV. The ends lost 3 bases at V and 5 bases at J; junction bases unmatched: 6. This CDR3 has 14 amino acids. The CDR3 bases are TGTGCCAGCAGCTTGGGGACAGAGAGGACTGAAGCTTTCTTT. Translation gives CASSLGTERTEAFF.

The chain joins TRBV5-1 to TRBJ2-2, with 7 bases fitting TRBD1. Trimming cost V 2 bases and J 5 bases; bases outside gene matches: 9. Germline V lookup: CDR1 SGHRS, CDR2 YFSETQ. The CDR3 is 16 residues long. This CDR3 is CASSFRKPGGTGELFF. DNA for the CDR3: TGCGCCAGCAGCTTTAGAAAGCCAGGGGGAACCGGGGAGCTGTTTTTT. The full variable domain, its missing parts supplied by reference TRBV5-1 and TRBJ2-2, is KAGVTQTPRYLIKTRGQQVTLSCSPISGHRSVSWYQQTPGQGLQFLFEYFSETQRNKGNFPGRFSGRQFSNSRSEMNVSTLELGDSALYLCASSFRKPGGTGELFFGEGSRLTVL.